This is a list of T cell receptor beta chains from one sample in a study of T cell repertoires in cytomegalovirus infection. TCRdb called the reads again in MiXCR, with one record for every CDR3 protein. The sample contains 600,000 to 700,000 distinct CDR3 sequences, around a third of which appear only once. Antigens for these TCRs are unknown. This specimen was cultured PBMCs, taken from culture after CMV antigen stimulation. Source of these receptors: a human donor in good health (CMV status not recorded). Some clones in this sample may be carry-over from other donors' samples. The CDR3 runs from the conserved cysteine through the conserved F or W. The order of the fields is J gene, D gene, clone size, V gene, CDR3 length, CDR3 protein, CDR3 DNA. A D gene is named only where the DNA matches it firmly. For some rows the clone size is stated as once, few or many, or as a class when expanded; others skip it.

j_gene: TRBJ2-3; d_gene: -; abundance: few; v_gene: TRBV12-3/TRBV12-4; len: 14; CDR3aa: CASSLASPKNTQYF; CDR3nt: TGTGCCAGCAGTTTAGCGTCCCCAAAGAACACGCAGTATTTT
j_gene: TRBJ2-3; d_gene: -; abundance: -; v_gene: TRBV20-1; len: 12; CDR3aa: CSVTLVDSGQYF; CDR3nt: TGCAGTGTTACACTCGTAGACAGCGGGCAGTATTTT
j_gene: TRBJ1-4; d_gene: TRBD1; abundance: -; v_gene: TRBV6-2/TRBV6-3; len: 12; CDR3aa: CASRDSNEKLFF; CDR3nt: TGTGCCAGCCGGGACAGCAATGAAAAACTGTTTTTT
j_gene: TRBJ1-4; d_gene: TRBD1; abundance: -; v_gene: TRBV7-9; len: 16; CDR3aa: CASSSTGMGQNEKLFF; CDR3nt: TGTGCCAGCAGCTCGACAGGGATGGGTCAAAATGAAAAACTGTTTTTT
j_gene: TRBJ1-2; d_gene: -; abundance: few; v_gene: TRBV7-9; len: 12; CDR3aa: CASSFLSRGYTF; CDR3nt: TGTGCCAGCAGCTTTCTCTCACGTGGCTACACCTTC
j_gene: TRBJ1-1; d_gene: -; abundance: few; v_gene: TRBV14; len: 13; CDR3aa: CASSYYQNTEAFF; CDR3nt: TGTGCCAGCAGCTACTATCAGAACACTGAAGCTTTCTTT
j_gene: TRBJ1-2; d_gene: -; abundance: few; v_gene: TRBV7-8; len: 12; CDR3aa: CASSLARERYTF; CDR3nt: TGTGCCAGCAGCTTAGCGCGGGAACGCTACACCTTC
j_gene: TRBJ2-1; d_gene: -; abundance: -; v_gene: TRBV19; len: 12; CDR3aa: CASSTGYNEQFF; CDR3nt: TGTGCCAGTAGTACGGGGTACAATGAGCAGTTCTTC
j_gene: TRBJ2-1; d_gene: TRBD2; abundance: few; v_gene: TRBV7-2; len: 16; CDR3aa: CASSPLGTSGGNEQFF; CDR3nt: TGTGCCAGCAGCCCCCTCGGGACTAGCGGGGGTAATGAGCAGTTCTTC
j_gene: TRBJ1-1; d_gene: -; abundance: few; v_gene: TRBV2; len: 13; CDR3aa: CASRKTVNTEAFF; CDR3nt: TGTGCCAGCAGGAAGACAGTCAACACTGAAGCTTTCTTT
j_gene: TRBJ2-1; d_gene: -; abundance: few; v_gene: TRBV28; len: 16; CDR3aa: CASIPGTGVGFNEQFF; CDR3nt: TGTGCCAGCATTCCCGGGACGGGAGTAGGTTTTAATGAGCAGTTCTTC
j_gene: TRBJ1-1; d_gene: TRBD1; abundance: -; v_gene: TRBV5-1; len: 15; CDR3aa: CASSAQGAENTEAFF; CDR3nt: TGCGCCAGCAGCGCACAGGGGGCTGAGAACACTGAAGCTTTCTTT
j_gene: TRBJ2-2; d_gene: -; abundance: -; v_gene: TRBV7-9; len: 12; CDR3aa: CASSSWGGELFF; CDR3nt: TGTGCCAGCAGCTCCTGGGGAGGGGAGCTGTTTTTT
j_gene: TRBJ2-5; d_gene: TRBD1; abundance: -; v_gene: TRBV27; len: 16; CDR3aa: CASREEAGTGVETQYF; CDR3nt: TGTGCCAGCAGGGAGGAAGCCGGGACAGGGGTAGAGACCCAGTACTTC
j_gene: TRBJ1-1; d_gene: TRBD1; abundance: -; v_gene: TRBV18; len: 15; CDR3aa: CASSGFTDRATEAFF; CDR3nt: TGTGCCAGCTCAGGATTTACCGACAGGGCCACTGAAGCTTTCTTT
j_gene: TRBJ2-1; d_gene: TRBD2; abundance: -; v_gene: TRBV4-3; len: 18; CDR3aa: CASSQGLSGTTAGDEQFF; CDR3nt: TGCGCCAGCAGCCAAGGCCTCTCCGGGACTACCGCGGGGGATGAGCAGTTCTTC
j_gene: TRBJ1-2; d_gene: -; abundance: few; v_gene: TRBV20-1; len: 12; CDR3aa: CSARRPGERYTF; CDR3nt: TGCAGTGCTAGAAGACCTGGGGAGAGGTACACCTTC
j_gene: TRBJ1-4; d_gene: TRBD1; abundance: -; v_gene: TRBV9; len: 15; CDR3aa: CASSQQGSPVGKLFF; CDR3nt: TGTGCCAGCAGCCAACAGGGGTCCCCCGTCGGAAAACTGTTTTTT
j_gene: TRBJ2-1; d_gene: -; abundance: -; v_gene: TRBV5-1; len: 16; CDR3aa: CASKSASAASYNEQFF; CDR3nt: TGCGCCAGCAAGTCGGCCTCCGCGGCTTCCTACAATGAGCAGTTCTTC
j_gene: TRBJ2-1; d_gene: TRBD2; abundance: -; v_gene: TRBV11-3; len: 15; CDR3aa: CASSIGAGGQGEQFF; CDR3nt: TGTGCCAGCAGCATAGGGGCGGGAGGCCAGGGTGAGCAGTTCTTC
j_gene: TRBJ1-2; d_gene: -; abundance: -; v_gene: TRBV20-1; len: 15; CDR3aa: CSARVTTHPSGGYTF; CDR3nt: TGCAGTGCTAGAGTCACTACACATCCCTCCGGCGGCTACACCTTC
j_gene: TRBJ2-7; d_gene: TRBD1; abundance: once; v_gene: TRBV7-2; len: 18; CDR3aa: CASSLRGRTGGYTYEQYF; CDR3nt: TGTGCCAGCAGCTTAAGGGGAAGGACAGGGGGTTATACCTACGAGCAGTACTTC
j_gene: TRBJ2-1; d_gene: -; abundance: -; v_gene: TRBV6-2/TRBV6-3; len: 16; CDR3aa: CASSYYSHAAYNEQFF; CDR3nt: TGTGCCAGCAGCTATTACTCCCACGCGGCCTACAATGAGCAGTTCTTC
j_gene: TRBJ2-7; d_gene: -; abundance: -; v_gene: TRBV6-2/TRBV6-3; len: 15; CDR3aa: CASSSQWRNIYEQYF; CDR3nt: TGTGCCAGCAGCTCCCAGTGGCGAAATATCTACGAGCAGTACTTC
j_gene: TRBJ2-5; d_gene: -; abundance: few; v_gene: TRBV6-6; len: 13; CDR3aa: CASCTYSGETQYF; CDR3nt: TGTGCCAGCTGTACCTACAGTGGAGAGACCCAGTACTTC
j_gene: TRBJ1-3; d_gene: -; abundance: -; v_gene: TRBV11-1; len: 16; CDR3aa: CASSKEDSSIGNTIYF; CDR3nt: TGTGCCAGCAGCAAAGAGGACAGCTCAATCGGAAACACCATATATTTT
j_gene: TRBJ2-7; d_gene: TRBD1; abundance: -; v_gene: TRBV2; len: 16; CDR3aa: CASSEHGQGLSYEQYF; CDR3nt: TGTGCCAGCAGTGAACACGGACAGGGTCTTTCGTACGAGCAGTACTTC
j_gene: TRBJ2-7; d_gene: -; abundance: few; v_gene: TRBV7-4; len: 15; CDR3aa: CASSRAGTEYYEQYF; CDR3nt: TGTGCCAGCAGCCGAGCCGGGACGGAGTACTACGAGCAGTACTTC